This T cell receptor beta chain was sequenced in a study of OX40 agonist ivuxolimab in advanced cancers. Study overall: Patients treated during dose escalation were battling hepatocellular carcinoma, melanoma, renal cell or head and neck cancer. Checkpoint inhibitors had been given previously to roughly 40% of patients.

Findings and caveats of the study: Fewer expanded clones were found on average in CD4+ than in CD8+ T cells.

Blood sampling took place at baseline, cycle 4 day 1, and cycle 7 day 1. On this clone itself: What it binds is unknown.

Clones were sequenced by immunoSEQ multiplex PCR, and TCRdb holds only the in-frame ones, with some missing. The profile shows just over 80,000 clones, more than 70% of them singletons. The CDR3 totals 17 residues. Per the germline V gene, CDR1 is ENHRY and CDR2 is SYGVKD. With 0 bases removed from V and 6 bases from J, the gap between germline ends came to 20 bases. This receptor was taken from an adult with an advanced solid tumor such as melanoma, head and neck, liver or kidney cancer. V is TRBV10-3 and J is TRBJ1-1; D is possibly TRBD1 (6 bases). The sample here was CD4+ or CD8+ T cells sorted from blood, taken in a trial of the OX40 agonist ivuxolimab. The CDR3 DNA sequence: TGTGCCATCAGTGAGTCGCTCACATCCACAGGGTCGTCTGAAGCTTTCTTT. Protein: CAISESLTSTGSSEAFF.